These T cell receptor beta chains were read from a single sample in a study of blood T cell repertoires in COVID-19. Data came from immunoSEQ multiplex PCR; TCRdb stores just in-frame clones and leaves some out. Among 250,000 to 300,000 clones listed, about 90% were seen once. Sequencing was carried out using peripheral blood. These receptors all come from a woman aged 30 to 39 with COVID-19, enrolled during active disease. CDR3s include the opening cysteine and the closing phenylalanine or tryptophan. A D gene is named only where the DNA matches it firmly. Not all rows give a size; the values are once, few, many and, for expanded clones, a class.

v_call,clone_size,j_call,d_call,cdr3_aa,cdr3_nt
TRBV21-1,once,TRBJ2-7,.,CASRDRDKNEQYF,TGTGCCAGCAGGGACAGGGACAAAAACGAGCAGTACTTC
TRBV24-1,.,TRBJ1-5,TRBD1,CATSVGQGDNQPQHF,TGTGCCACCAGTGTAGGGCAGGGGGACAATCAGCCCCAGCATTTT
TRBV6-4,.,TRBJ2-7,.,CASSLPSGGLPRGEQYF,TGTGCCAGCAGTCTTCCTTCGGGGGGCCTACCTCGGGGCGAGCAGTACTTC
TRBV20-1,.,TRBJ2-3,.,CSASLQGLRLSTDTQYF,TGCAGTGCTAGTTTACAGGGCCTGAGGTTAAGCACAGATACGCAGTATTTT
TRBV10-3,.,TRBJ2-5,TRBD1,CAINRDRDETQYF,TGTGCCATCAACCGGGACAGGGACGAGACCCAGTACTTC
TRBV29-1,.,TRBJ1-5,.,CSVGRGADQPQHF,TGCAGCGTAGGGAGGGGCGCCGATCAGCCCCAGCATTTT
TRBV2,few,TRBJ1-1,TRBD1,CASMARRGQGQTEAFF,TGTGCCAGCATGGCGAGGAGGGGACAGGGCCAAACTGAAGCTTTCTTT
TRBV9,.,TRBJ2-7,.,CASSVAVGSSYEQYF,TGTGCCAGCAGCGTAGCTGTGGGGAGCTCCTACGAGCAGTACTTC
TRBV7-9,.,TRBJ2-2,TRBD2,CASTIGREPYTGELFF,TGTGCCAGCACCATAGGGAGGGAACCTTACACCGGGGAGCTGTTTTTT
TRBV4-2,.,TRBJ1-4,.,CASSQGSEGPNEKLFF,TGTGCCAGCAGCCAGGGTTCTGAGGGTCCTAATGAAAAACTGTTTTTT
TRBV4-1,.,TRBJ1-1,.,CASSQDYGAGTEAFF,TGCGCCAGCAGCCAAGATTATGGGGCGGGGACTGAAGCTTTCTTT
TRBV2,.,TRBJ2-7,TRBD1,CASSRDRLYEQYF,TGTGCCAGCAGTCGGGACAGGCTCTACGAGCAGTACTTC
TRBV6-5,.,TRBJ1-1,.,CASSQGILITEAFF,TGTGCCAGCAGCCAGGGAATTTTAATCACTGAAGCTTTCTTT
TRBV10-3,.,TRBJ2-7,TRBD2,CATKSGGFDEQYF,TGTGCCACAAAGTCGGGAGGGTTCGACGAGCAGTACTTC
TRBV7-2,.,TRBJ1-4,.,CASSRPGKREKLFF,TGTGCCAGCAGCCGCCCAGGGAAACGGGAAAAACTGTTTTTT
TRBV29-1,.,TRBJ2-2,.,CSVEESGKGNTGELFF,TGCAGCGTTGAAGAGTCAGGGAAGGGGAACACCGGGGAGCTGTTTTTT
TRBV28,.,TRBJ1-1,TRBD1,CASSFRDRGMNTEAFF,TGTGCCAGCAGTTTCCGGGACAGGGGTATGAACACTGAAGCTTTCTTT
TRBV7-2,.,TRBJ1-4,.,CASSLAYRGEKLFF,TGTGCCAGCAGCTTGGCCTATAGGGGCGAAAAACTGTTTTTT
TRBV7-8,.,TRBJ1-1,TRBD1,CASRRNHRGNTEAFF,TGTGCCAGCAGACGGAATCACAGGGGGAACACTGAAGCTTTCTTT
TRBV7-8,.,TRBJ2-1,TRBD2,CASSSGLEHSEQFF,TGTGCCAGCAGCTCGGGACTAGAGCACAGTGAGCAGTTCTTC
TRBV4-1,few,TRBJ2-7,.,CASSQPWTGTYEQYF,TGCGCCAGCAGCCAACCCTGGACTGGTACCTACGAGCAGTACTTC
TRBV5-4,.,TRBJ1-1,.,CASSFAAGASTEAFF,TGTGCCAGCAGCTTCGCGGCAGGGGCCAGCACTGAAGCTTTCTTT
TRBV6-2/TRBV6-3,.,TRBJ2-7,TRBD2,CASSYSRRGNSYEQYF,TGTGCCAGCAGTTACTCTCGGCGGGGGAACTCCTACGAGCAGTACTTC
TRBV6-6,.,TRBJ2-6,.,CASSYLRESGANVLTF,TGTGCCAGCAGTTACCTGAGGGAGTCTGGGGCCAACGTCCTGACTTTC
TRBV9,once,TRBJ2-1,TRBD2,CASSVEGLAGDNEQFF,TGTGCCAGCAGCGTAGAAGGACTAGCGGGGGACAATGAGCAGTTCTTC
TRBV7-9,.,TRBJ1-2,TRBD1,CASSSLQGARSYGYTF,TGTGCCAGCAGCTCCCTTCAGGGGGCGCGATCCTATGGCTACACCTTC
TRBV4-3,few,TRBJ1-2,.,CASSQGPSDNYGYTF,TGCGCCAGCAGCCAAGGACCGAGCGACAACTATGGCTACACCTTC
TRBV6-4,.,TRBJ1-1,.,CASSVELNTEAFF,TGTGCCAGCAGTGTTGAGTTGAACACTGAAGCTTTCTTT
TRBV2,.,TRBJ2-1,.,CASNNPLTRSYNEQFF,TGTGCCAGCAATAACCCCCTGACTAGATCCTACAATGAGCAGTTCTTC
TRBV3-1/TRBV3-2,.,TRBJ2-2,.,CASSRGGDTGELFF,TGTGCCAGCAGCCGGGGCGGGGACACCGGGGAGCTGTTTTTT
TRBV6-5,.,TRBJ2-3,.,CASSYGGFTDTQYF,TGTGCCAGCAGTTACGGCGGGTTCACAGATACGCAGTATTTT
TRBV9,.,TRBJ1-5,.,CASSVGPNQPQHF,TGTGCCAGCAGCGTAGGGCCTAATCAGCCCCAGCATTTT
TRBV4-1,.,TRBJ2-1,.,CASSQVTSRHNEQFF,TGCGCCAGCAGCCAAGTTACTAGCCGCCACAATGAGCAGTTCTTC
TRBV7-2,.,TRBJ2-3,.,CASSSPRGSRDTQYF,TGTGCCAGCAGCTCCCCGAGGGGGTCCCGGGATACGCAGTATTTT
TRBV5-1,once,TRBJ2-7,.,CASSPDSYYEQYF,TGCGCCAGCAGCCCGGACAGTTACTACGAGCAGTACTTC
TRBV6-5,.,TRBJ2-3,.,CASSYDLTRRGDTQYF,TGTGCCAGCAGTTACGATTTGACTAGACGAGGAGATACGCAGTATTTT
TRBV7-6,.,TRBJ1-5,TRBD1,CASSLGTGGVSNQPQHF,TGTGCCAGCAGCTTAGGGACAGGGGGAGTTAGCAATCAGCCCCAGCATTTT
TRBV9,.,TRBJ2-5,.,CARIEGVGETQYF,TGTGCCAGAATCGAGGGCGTAGGAGAGACCCAGTACTTC
TRBV5-1,.,TRBJ1-6,TRBD1,CASSLMTGQGGSPLHF,TGCGCCAGCAGCTTAATGACTGGACAGGGTGGATCACCCCTCCACTTT
TRBV29-1,.,TRBJ1-2,.,CSVEDRGGEYGYTF,TGCAGCGTTGAAGATCGGGGGGGCGAATATGGCTACACCTTC
TRBV7-9,.,TRBJ1-4,.,CASSFDSNEKLFF,TGTGCCAGCAGCTTTGACAGTAATGAAAAACTGTTTTTT
TRBV28,.,TRBJ1-2,TRBD1,CASSGDSLYGYTF,TGTGCCAGCAGTGGGGACAGTCTCTATGGCTACACCTTC
TRBV15,.,TRBJ2-7,.,CATSKRDMSYEQYF,TGTGCCACCAGCAAACGGGACATGTCCTACGAGCAGTACTTC
TRBV18,.,TRBJ2-1,.,CASSPPVAGTRDGEQFF,TGTGCCAGCTCACCACCCGTGGCAGGAACTAGAGACGGTGAGCAGTTCTTC
TRBV10-2,.,TRBJ2-3,.,CASKSRADRTDTQYF,TGCGCCAGCAAGTCGAGGGCGGATAGGACAGATACGCAGTATTTT
TRBV19,.,TRBJ2-7,TRBD2,CASSRAGDVYEQYF,TGTGCCAGTAGTCGAGCGGGAGACGTTTACGAGCAGTACTTC
TRBV11-2,.,TRBJ1-1,.,CASSSRTEGRTEAFF,TGTGCCAGCAGCTCCCGGACAGAGGGCCGCACTGAAGCTTTCTTT
TRBV27,.,TRBJ1-2,TRBD1,CASSFRDREGYTF,TGTGCCAGCAGTTTCCGGGACAGGGAGGGCTACACCTTC
TRBV6-6,.,TRBJ1-3,.,CASSYPGAIYF,TGTGCCAGCAGTTACCCAGGGGCCATATATTTT
TRBV6-5,.,TRBJ2-6,.,CASRGGSGANVLTF,TGTGCCAGCAGAGGGGGCTCTGGGGCCAACGTCCTGACTTTC
TRBV7-3,.,TRBJ2-3,.,CASSPTGLGGYTQYF,TGTGCCAGCAGCCCGACAGGCCTGGGGGGGTATACGCAGTATTTT
TRBV2,.,TRBJ1-5,TRBD1,CASNSGTGGYQPQHF,TGTGCCAGTAATTCCGGGACAGGGGGGTATCAGCCCCAGCATTTT